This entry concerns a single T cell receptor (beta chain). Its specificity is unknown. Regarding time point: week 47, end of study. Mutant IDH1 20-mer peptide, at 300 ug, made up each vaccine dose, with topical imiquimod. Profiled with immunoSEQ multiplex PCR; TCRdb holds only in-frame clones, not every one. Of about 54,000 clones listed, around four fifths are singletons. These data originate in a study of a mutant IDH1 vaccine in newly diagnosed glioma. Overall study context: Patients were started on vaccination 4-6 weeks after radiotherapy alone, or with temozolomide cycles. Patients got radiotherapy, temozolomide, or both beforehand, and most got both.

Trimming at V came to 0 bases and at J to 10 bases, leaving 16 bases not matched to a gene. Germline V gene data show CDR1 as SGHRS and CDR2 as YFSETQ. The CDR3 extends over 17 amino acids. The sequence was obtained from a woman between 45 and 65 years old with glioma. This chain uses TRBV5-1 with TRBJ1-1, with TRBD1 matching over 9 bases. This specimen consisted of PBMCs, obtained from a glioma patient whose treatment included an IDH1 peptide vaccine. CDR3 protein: CASSLGELGQGTVVAFF. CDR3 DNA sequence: TGCGCCAGCAGCTTGGGGGAACTCGGACAGGGGACTGTGGTAGCTTTCTTT.